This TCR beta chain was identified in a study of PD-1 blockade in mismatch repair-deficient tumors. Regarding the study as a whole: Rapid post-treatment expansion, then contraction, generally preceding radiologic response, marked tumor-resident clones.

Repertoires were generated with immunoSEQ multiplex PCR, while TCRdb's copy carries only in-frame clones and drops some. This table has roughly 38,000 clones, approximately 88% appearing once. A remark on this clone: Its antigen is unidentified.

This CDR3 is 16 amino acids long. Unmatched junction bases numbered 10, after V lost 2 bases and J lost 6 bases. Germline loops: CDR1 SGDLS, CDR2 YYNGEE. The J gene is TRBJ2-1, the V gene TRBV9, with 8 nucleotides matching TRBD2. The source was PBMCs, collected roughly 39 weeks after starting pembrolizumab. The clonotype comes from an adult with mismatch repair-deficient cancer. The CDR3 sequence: CASSVRGSGVSNEQFF. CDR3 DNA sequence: TGTGCCAGCAGCGTCAGAGGTAGCGGGGTTTCCAATGAGCAGTTCTTC.